This T cell receptor (beta chain) was recovered during a study of blood T cells in healthy people across ages. The use of a sample-barcoded 5' primer and a J-beta primer mix characterized a second PCR of roughly 6 to 11 cycles. MiXCR, applied by TCRdb to the 5' RACE reads, yields one record per CDR3 protein. This sample has 850,000 or so distinct CDR3 sequences, with about 30% found just once. Germline CDR1 reads DFQATT; CDR2 reads SNEGSKA (reference sequence). Trimming took 4 bases from V and 1 from J; bases not matched to a gene: 11. The CDR3 totals 16 residues. The sample taken for sequencing was blood. The genes are TRBV20-1 and TRBJ2-5, with TRBD2 matching 8 bases. The receptor was isolated from a woman of 80 years or more in good health. This CDR3 is CSATYASGGIQETQYF. The CDR3 coding sequence is TGCAGTGCTACGTACGCGTCGGGGGGGATCCAAGAGACCCAGTACTTC.